Included here is one TCR beta chain sequence, with context. This CDR3 is 14 amino acids long. CDR1 is SQVTM and CDR2 is ANQGSEA in the germline V gene. The V and J ends lost 2 bases and 3 bases, in that order; junction bases with no gene match: 3. The data were taken from a study of cytomegalovirus exposure and HLA in healthy donors. In the PCR, 60 Vbeta and 13 Jbeta primers were used. Original methodology: Counted up in a later analysis, unique TCR beta chains came to about 83 million, with some 9.9 million shared. Clones were read by immunoSEQ multiplex PCR, and TCRdb kept only the in-frame ones, dropping some. V, J and clone size are those of that table, while D and trimming were read from the DNA. The sample has 200,000 to 250,000 clones; the top ten hold about 1%.

This chain links TRBV29-1 with TRBJ2-7, with 11 nucleotides matching TRBD2. This TCR was recovered from a woman in her 30s in good health and CMV-seropositive. Sequences were obtained from PBMCs. The CDR3 nucleotides read TGCAGCGTTGAACGACTAGCGGGGAGCTACGAGCAGTACTTC. Residues: CSVERLAGSYEQYF.